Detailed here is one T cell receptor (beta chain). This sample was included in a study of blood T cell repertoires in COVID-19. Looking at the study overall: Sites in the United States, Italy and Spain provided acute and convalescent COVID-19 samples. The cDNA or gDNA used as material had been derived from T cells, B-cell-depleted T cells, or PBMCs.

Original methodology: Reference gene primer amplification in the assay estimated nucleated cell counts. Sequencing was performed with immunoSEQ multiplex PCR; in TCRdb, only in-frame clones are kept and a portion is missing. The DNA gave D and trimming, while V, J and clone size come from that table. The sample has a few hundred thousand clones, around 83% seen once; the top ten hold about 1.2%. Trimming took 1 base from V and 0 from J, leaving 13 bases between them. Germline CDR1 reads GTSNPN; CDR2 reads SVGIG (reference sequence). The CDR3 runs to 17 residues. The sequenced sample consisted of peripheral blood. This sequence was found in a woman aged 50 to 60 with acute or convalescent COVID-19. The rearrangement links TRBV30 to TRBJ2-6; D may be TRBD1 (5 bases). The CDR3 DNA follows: TGTGCCTGGAGTGGGGGCAGAGAGAGCTCTGGGGCCAACGTCCTGACTTTC. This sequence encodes CAWSGGRESSGANVLTF.